One and the same sample provided the 8 T cell receptor beta chains below, sequenced in a study of beta chain features in type 1 diabetes. The investigators reverse transcribed all of the isolated RNA, so they sequenced expressed TCRB transcripts. Sequencing was performed with immunoSEQ multiplex PCR; in TCRdb, only in-frame clones are kept and a portion is missing. The sample yields around 250,000 clones, roughly 14% seen once. Sequences were obtained from naive CD4+ T cells from blood. These receptors all come from a woman in her thirties or forties in good health.

This clone has only a few counts. The V gene is TRBV5-4, the J gene TRBJ2-7, with TRBD1 as a possible D gene (6 bases). V dropped 3 bases and J dropped 2 bases, with 21 bases sitting between them. The CDR3 has 17 residues. In germline, CDR1 is SGHNT, CDR2 YYREEE (reference sequence). CDR3 nucleotides: TGTGCCAGCAGCTCGGTGGGGTTGACAGGACCCACCTACGAGCAGTACTTC. It specifies CASSSVGLTGPTYEQYF.

Only a few counts were recorded for this clone. This chain links TRBV5-1 with TRBJ1-4, with TRBD1 as a possible D gene (6 bases). The germline V gene encodes CDR1 SGHRS and CDR2 YFSETQ. This CDR3 spans 14 amino acids. Trimming took 6 bases from V and 4 from J, leaving 13 bases between them. CDR3 sequence (DNA): TGCGCCAGCACCGTACAGGGCCTTAATGAAAAACTGTTTTTT. Its protein product is CASTVQGLNEKLFF.

This rearrangement joins TRBV7-6 to TRBJ2-2; 10 nucleotides match TRBD1. Germline V CDR1 and CDR2: SGHVS, FNYEAQ. V gave up 2 bases and J gave up 4 bases; unmatched junction bases: 7. The CDR3 extends over 17 amino acids. The CDR3 coding sequence is TGTGCCAGCAGCTTAAACCGCGGGACAGGGGCCACCGGGGAGCTGTTTTTT. Translated, it gives CASSLNRGTGATGELFF.

The CDR3 DNA reads TGTGCCAGCTCACCGCTAGGACGGCGGGGCACTGAAGCTTTCTTT. It codes for CASSPLGRRGTEAFF. V is TRBV18 and J is TRBJ1-1; D remains ambiguous. Germline V gives CDR1 KGHSH, CDR2 LQKENI. Trimming took 3 bases from V and 4 from J, leaving 15 bases between them. The CDR3 contains 15 residues.

There are a few counts of this clone. The V and J genes are TRBV29-1 and TRBJ2-1; 7 bases match TRBD2. Germline CDR1 SQVTM, CDR2 ANQGSEA. V shed 7 bases, J shed 4 bases, and the junction held 16 bases outside the gene matches. The CDR3 runs to 16 residues. CDR3 DNA: TGCAGCGCCCGCGATTGGGGCGGGGGTAAATACAATGAGCAGTTCTTC. Translating it yields CSARDWGGGKYNEQFF.

This clone was seen only a few times. Other nucleotide sequences in the sample specify the same CDR3. The rearrangement links TRBV5-4 to TRBJ1-2, with a tentative D call TRBD1 (6 bases). There are 13 residues in the CDR3. Trimming pared 3 bases from V and 2 bases from J, leaving 8 bases between. The germline CDR1 and CDR2 sequences are SGHNT and YYREEE (reference sequence). The CDR3 sequence is CASSSTGNYGYTF. The CDR3 DNA is TGTGCCAGCAGCTCGACAGGAAACTATGGCTACACCTTC.

This clone occurred a few times. This chain uses TRBV9 with TRBJ2-2; D perhaps matches TRBD2 (5 bases). Trimming pared 2 bases from V and 3 bases from J, leaving 8 bases between. Per germline, CDR1 SGDLS and CDR2 YYNGEE. The CDR3 extends over 14 amino acids. CDR3 DNA: TGTGCCAGCAGCGTTAGAGGGTACACCGGGGAGCTGTTTTTT. It specifies CASSVRGYTGELFF.

This rearrangement joins TRBV4-1 to TRBJ2-7, with D unresolved. V shed 4 bases and J shed 2 bases, with 12 bases lying between them. The CDR3 consists of 14 residues. Germline-derived CDR1 and CDR2 are MGHRA and YSYEKL. CDR3 protein: CASSLSELTYEQYF. Here the CDR3 DNA reads TGCGCCAGCAGCCTCAGCGAACTAACCTACGAGCAGTACTTC.